The 20 T cell receptor beta chains presented below share a single source sample, sequenced in a study of identical twins. TCRdb re-derived calls from the 5' RACE reads in MiXCR, one entry per CDR3 protein. Of roughly 710,000 distinct CDR3 sequences listed, around 5.7% were seen once; the top ten hold roughly 2%. The sequencing sample was made of naive T cells sorted from blood. These receptors were taken from a young man in good health.

This clonotype was picked up many times. V and J are TRBV29-1 and TRBJ2-3, with D perhaps assigned TRBD1 or TRBD2 (6 bases each). V lost 1 base and J lost 2, with 16 bases in between. Per the germline V gene, CDR1 is SQVTM and CDR2 is ANQGSEA. This CDR3 contains 16 residues. CDR3 coding DNA: TGCAGCGTTGAAGGGAAGAGGGGGAGGATCACAGATACGCAGTATTTT. Translated: CSVEGKRGRITDTQYF.

This rearrangement joins TRBV7-2 to TRBJ1-5; 9 bases align to TRBD1. The J segment lost 2 bases and the V segment lost 3 bases, leaving 2 bases of the junction unmatched. There are 15 residues in the CDR3. CDR1 and CDR2 (germline): SGHTA, FQGNSA. The CDR3 region has the DNA TGTGCCAGCAGCTTGGACAGGGGACGCAATCAGCCCCAGCATTTT. It codes for CASSLDRGRNQPQHF. Supplemented by reference TRBV7-2 and TRBJ1-5, the full variable domain reads GAGVSQSPSNKVTEKGKDVELRCDPISGHTALYWYRQSLGQGLEFLIYFQGNSAPDKSGLPSDRFSAERTGGSVSTLTIQRTQQEDSAVYLCASSLDRGRNQPQHFGDGTRLSIL.

The J gene is TRBJ1-2, the V gene TRBV10-3; 8 bases map to TRBD1. CDR3 length: 15 residues. Trimming removed 0 bases from V and 3 bases from J; junction bases left unmatched: 3. Germline V gene sequence: CDR1 ENHRY, CDR2 SYGVKD. The DNA for the CDR3 is TGTGCCATCAGTGAGTCGGACAGGGAATACTATGGCTACACCTTC. Amino acid sequence: CAISESDREYYGYTF.

This clonotype was detected many times. This chain uses TRBV5-5 with TRBJ2-6, with 7 bases aligning to TRBD1. CDR3 length equals 15 residues. The germline CDR1 and CDR2 sequences are SGHKS and YYEKEE (reference sequence). The V gene end was trimmed by 1 base and the J gene end by 2 bases; junction bases not matched to a gene: 0. The CDR3 region is CASSLRGPGANVLTF. The CDR3 region has the DNA TGTGCCAGCAGCTTGAGGGGGCCTGGGGCCAACGTCCTGACTTTC.

This clonotype was seen at least ten times. The chain employs TRBV5-1 and TRBJ2-2; TRBD1 matches 7 bases. The J segment lost 3 bases and the V segment lost 3 bases, leaving 5 bases of the junction unmatched. The CDR3 totals 15 residues. Per germline, CDR1 SGHRS and CDR2 YFSETQ. In nucleotides, the CDR3 is TGCGCCAGCAGCTCAAGGGGGACAGACACCGGGGAGCTGTTTTTT. Translating it yields CASSSRGTDTGELFF.

V and J are TRBV6-1 and TRBJ2-1; 15 nucleotides align to TRBD2. Germline V gene lookup returns CDR1 MNHNS and CDR2 SASEGT. Trimming took 7 bases from V and 6 from J; bases not matched to a gene: 10. This CDR3 is built from 17 residues. The CDR3 reads CASTGLAGGPGINEQFF. DNA of the CDR3: TGTGCCAGCACAGGACTAGCGGGAGGGCCTGGTATCAATGAGCAGTTCTTC.

This clonotype was detected ten times or more. V gene TRBV10-3 combines with J gene TRBJ1-1; no clear D gene. Trimming removed 0 bases from V and 5 bases from J, with 10 bases in between. This CDR3 comprises 14 residues. Germline loops: CDR1 ENHRY, CDR2 SYGVKD. CDR3 nucleotide sequence: TGTGCCATCAGTGAGTCGAAGGTTGTAACTGAAGCTTTCTTT. Translating gives CAISESKVVTEAFF.

The chain links TRBV21-1 to TRBJ2-1; TRBD1, as called in the table, went unchecked against the DNA. TRBV21-1 is flagged as a pseudogene. This CDR3 contains 15 residues. The DNA of the CDR3 is TGTGCCAGCAGCCCCCGGACAGCCAGCTACAATGAGCAGTTCTTC. The encoded protein is CASSPRTASYNEQFF.

This clonotype was seen ten or more times. The chain carries TRBV6-5 and TRBJ2-2; 7 bases align to TRBD1. The length of the CDR3 is 16 residues. CDR1 and CDR2 from the germline V gene are MNHEY and SVGAGI. J was trimmed by 0 bases and V by 2 bases; bases with no gene match: 3. The CDR3 DNA is TGTGCCAGCAGTTACCTGACAGGGCCGAACACCGGGGAGCTGTTTTTT. Amino acids: CASSYLTGPNTGELFF.

This clonotype was observed a handful of times. The chain recombines TRBV5-1 with TRBJ2-3; D may be TRBD2 (6 bases). The CDR3 runs 16 residues. CDR1 is SGHRS, CDR2 YFSETQ, per germline. V shed 1 base and J shed 3 bases, with 15 bases lying between them. CDR3 protein: CASSLYGGTVTDTQYF. The CDR3 DNA follows: TGCGCCAGCAGCTTGTATGGCGGGACGGTTACAGATACGCAGTATTTT. Drawing the rest from reference TRBV5-1 and TRBJ2-3, the complete variable domain is KAGVTQTPRYLIKTRGQQVTLSCSPISGHRSVSWYQQTPGQGLQFLFEYFSETQRNKGNFPGRFSGRQFSNSRSEMNVSTLELGDSALYLCASSLYGGTVTDTQYFGPGTRLTVL.

The chain has TRBV7-9 and TRBJ1-2; 7 bases are a match to TRBD1. V was pared by 1 base and J by 1 base, with 6 bases of the junction left unmatched. The CDR3 is made up of 16 amino acids. Germline V gene sequence: CDR1 SEHNR, CDR2 FQNEAQ (reference sequence). Written as DNA, the CDR3 is TGTGCCAGCAGCTTAGGCATCGGGACAGTTAACTATGGCTACACCTTC. As protein: CASSLGIGTVNYGYTF.

The table lists this clonotype with many counts. The gene calls are TRBV29-1 and TRBJ1-1; D call uncertain. The CDR3 has 11 amino acids. Between the trimmed V and J ends, which lost 8 bases and 4 bases, there was a span of 11 bases. Germline V CDR1 and CDR2: SQVTM, ANQGSEA. As DNA, the CDR3 is TGCAGCCCAGGAGATTCCACTGAAGCTTTCTTT. This codes for CSPGDSTEAFF.

There are many counts of this clonotype. The CDR3 sequence is CASSVTTGTFSNQPQHF. CDR3 bases: TGTGCCAGCAGTGTCACTACCGGGACCTTTAGCAATCAGCCCCAGCATTTT. The J gene is TRBJ1-5, the V gene TRBV12-3 or TRBV12-4, with D perhaps TRBD1 (5 bases). This CDR3 region has 17 residues. Between the trimmed V and J ends, which lost 5 bases and 0 bases, there was a span of 17 bases.

V and J are TRBV11-1 and TRBJ2-1; 12 nucleotides line up with TRBD2. Germline CDR1 is SGHAT and CDR2 is FQDESV (reference sequence). V lost 5 bases to trimming and J lost 3 bases; unmatched junction nucleotides: 11. This CDR3 comprises 18 residues. The DNA for the CDR3 is TGTGCCAGCAGCCCGACTAGCGGGAGAGGGGGGGACTACAATGAGCAGTTCTTC. Its protein product is CASSPTSGRGGDYNEQFF.

This clonotype was recorded many times. The chain joins TRBV3-1 to TRBJ1-3; no firm D call. The CDR3 is 14 residues long. The V gene's germline CDR1 is LGHDT and CDR2 YNNKEL (reference sequence). V lost 4 bases and J lost 1, with 8 bases in between. In DNA form, the CDR3 reads TGTGCCAGCAGCCCCGCCCGGTCTGGAAACACCATATATTTT. It encodes CASSPARSGNTIYF.

This clonotype turned up a few times. The rearrangement uses TRBV6-1 and TRBJ1-1; D might be TRBD1 (5 bases). The CDR3 covers 14 residues. Looked up from germline, CDR1 is MNHNS and CDR2 is SASEGT. The V and J ends lost 5 bases and 0 bases respectively, with 10 bases between them. The CDR3 region has the DNA TGTGCCAGCAGTCTGGGGGAAATGAACACTGAAGCTTTCTTT. Protein product: CASSLGEMNTEAFF.

V is TRBV11-1 and J is TRBJ2-5; 10 bases line up with TRBD2. The J segment lost 2 bases and the V segment lost 5 bases, leaving 14 bases of the junction unmatched. The CDR3 consists of 18 residues. Germline lookup yields CDR1 SGHAT and CDR2 FQDESV (reference sequence). The CDR3 loop is CASSAGGSSGRHQETQYF. The CDR3, as DNA: TGTGCCAGCAGCGCCGGGGGAAGTAGCGGGAGGCATCAAGAGACCCAGTACTTC.

The chain is built from TRBV7-9 and TRBJ2-1; 7 positions match TRBD2. Unmatched junction bases numbered 5, after V lost 5 bases and J lost 7 bases. In germline, CDR1 is SEHNR, CDR2 FQNEAQ (reference sequence). This CDR3 contains 13 residues. The CDR3 sequence: CASSPGLGNEQFF. The CDR3 DNA reads TGTGCCAGCAGCCCAGGACTAGGTAATGAGCAGTTCTTC. The full variable domain, with the rest looked up from reference TRBV7-9 and TRBJ2-1, is DTGVSQNPRHKITKRGQNVTFRCDPISEHNRLYWYRQTLGQGPEFLTYFQNEAQLEKSRLLSDRFSAERPKGSFSTLEIQRTEQGDSAMYLCASSPGLGNEQFFGPGTRLTVL.

This clonotype has a handful of counts. The J gene is TRBJ2-2, the V gene TRBV5-1, with a weak D call TRBD2 (5 bases). Trimming shortened V by 2 bases and J by 2 bases, and 10 bases separated the two germline ends. Germline V CDR1 and CDR2: SGHRS, YFSETQ. The CDR3 is 15 amino acids. CDR3 coding DNA: TGCGCCAGCAGCTTTTCCAGGACTAACACCGGGGAGCTGTTTTTT. This encodes CASSFSRTNTGELFF.

This clonotype was recorded at least ten times. The chain carries TRBV12-3 or TRBV12-4 and TRBJ2-7; D is unclear. The CDR3 totals 13 residues. Trimming shortened V by 5 bases and J by 1 base, and 9 bases separated the two germline ends. The CDR3 region is CASSIRQSYEQYF. The CDR3, as DNA: TGTGCCAGCAGTATTAGGCAGTCCTACGAGCAGTACTTC.